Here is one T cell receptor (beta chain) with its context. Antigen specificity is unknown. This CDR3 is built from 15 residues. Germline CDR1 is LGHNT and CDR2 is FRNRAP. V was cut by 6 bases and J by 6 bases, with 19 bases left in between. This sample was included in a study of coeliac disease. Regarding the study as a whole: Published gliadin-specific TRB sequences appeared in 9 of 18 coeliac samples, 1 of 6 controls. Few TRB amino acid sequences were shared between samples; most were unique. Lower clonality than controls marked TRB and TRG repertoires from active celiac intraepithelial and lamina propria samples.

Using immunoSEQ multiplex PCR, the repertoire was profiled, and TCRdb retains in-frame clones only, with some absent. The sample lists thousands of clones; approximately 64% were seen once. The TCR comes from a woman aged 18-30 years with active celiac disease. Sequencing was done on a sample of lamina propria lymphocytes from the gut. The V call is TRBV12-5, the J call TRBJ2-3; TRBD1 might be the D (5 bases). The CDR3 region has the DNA TGTGCTAGTGGCCCGGCCTGGGGCCTCGGGGATACGCAGTATTTT. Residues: CASGPAWGLGDTQYF.